This T cell receptor (beta chain) is drawn from a study of T-cell memory formation after mild COVID-19. Amplification by 5'RACE using constant-segment primers produced TCR alpha and TCR beta cDNA libraries that carried sample barcodes and UMIs. Each CDR3 protein is one row after TCRdb ran MiXCR on the 5' RACE reads. The sample has about 560,000 distinct CDR3 sequences, about 20% seen once. The V and J ends lost 7 bases and 1 base respectively, with 11 bases between them. The CDR3 covers 14 residues. Germline V lookup: CDR1 SEHNR, CDR2 FQNEAQ (reference sequence). The source of this sequence is an adult woman who had mild COVID-19 (a few samples of this study predate the infection). Cell type and time point are not known. The sample consisted of PBMCs or a T cell subset sorted from them (not recorded which). The chain joins TRBV7-9 to TRBJ1-3; D call uncertain. The CDR3 nucleotides read TGTGCCAGCATTGGGCTTTCGTCTGGAAACACCATATATTTT. Translated, it gives CASIGLSSGNTIYF.